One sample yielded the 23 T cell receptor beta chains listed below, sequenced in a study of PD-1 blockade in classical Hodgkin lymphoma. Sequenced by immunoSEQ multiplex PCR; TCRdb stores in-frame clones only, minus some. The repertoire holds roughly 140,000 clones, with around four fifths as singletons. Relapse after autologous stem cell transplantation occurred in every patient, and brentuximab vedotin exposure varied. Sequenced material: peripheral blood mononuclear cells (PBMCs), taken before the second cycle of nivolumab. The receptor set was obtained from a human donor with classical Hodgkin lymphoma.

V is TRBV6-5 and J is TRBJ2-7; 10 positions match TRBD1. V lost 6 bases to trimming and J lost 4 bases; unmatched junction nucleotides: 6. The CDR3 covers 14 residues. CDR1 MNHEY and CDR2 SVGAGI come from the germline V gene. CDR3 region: CASSWDRGGYEQYF. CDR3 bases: TGTGCCAGCAGCTGGGACAGGGGTGGTTACGAGCAGTACTTC.

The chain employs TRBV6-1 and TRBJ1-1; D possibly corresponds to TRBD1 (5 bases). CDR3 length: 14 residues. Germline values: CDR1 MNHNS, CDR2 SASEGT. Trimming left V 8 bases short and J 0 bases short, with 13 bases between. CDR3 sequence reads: CASAGRNMNTEAFF. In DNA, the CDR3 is TGTGCCAGCGCAGGGAGGAACATGAACACTGAAGCTTTCTTT.

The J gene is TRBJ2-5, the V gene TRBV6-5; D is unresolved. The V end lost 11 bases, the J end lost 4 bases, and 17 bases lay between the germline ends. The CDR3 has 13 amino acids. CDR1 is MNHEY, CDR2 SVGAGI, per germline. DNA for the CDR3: TGTGCCGCTTCAAGATGGTCAGGAGAGACCCAGTACTTC. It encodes CAASRWSGETQYF.

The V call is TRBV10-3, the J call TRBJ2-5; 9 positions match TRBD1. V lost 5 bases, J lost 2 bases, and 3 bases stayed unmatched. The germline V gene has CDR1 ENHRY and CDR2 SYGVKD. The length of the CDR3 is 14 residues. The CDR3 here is CAISPGTGQETQYF. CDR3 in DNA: TGTGCCATCAGTCCCGGGACAGGGCAAGAGACCCAGTACTTC.

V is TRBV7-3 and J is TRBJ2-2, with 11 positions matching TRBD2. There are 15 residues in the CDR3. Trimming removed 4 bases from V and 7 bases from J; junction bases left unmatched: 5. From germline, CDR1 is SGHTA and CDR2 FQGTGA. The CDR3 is CASSWGLADGGELFF. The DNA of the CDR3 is TGTGCCAGCAGCTGGGGACTAGCGGATGGCGGGGAGCTGTTTTTT. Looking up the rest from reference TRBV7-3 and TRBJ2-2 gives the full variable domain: GAGVSQTPSNKVTEKGKYVELRCDPISGHTALYWYRQSLGQGPEFLIYFQGTGAADDSGLPNDRFFAVRPEGSVSTLKIQRTERGDSAVYLCASSWGLADGGELFFGEGSRLTVL.

The CDR3: CSSRTSGSYEQYF. The CDR3, as DNA: TGCAGCTCCCGGACTAGCGGGAGCTACGAGCAGTACTTC. V is TRBV29-1 and J is TRBJ2-7; 13 nucleotides align to TRBD2. Germline V gives CDR1 SQVTM, CDR2 ANQGSEA. This CDR3 region has 13 residues. V lost 8 bases to trimming and J lost 3 bases; unmatched junction nucleotides: 4.

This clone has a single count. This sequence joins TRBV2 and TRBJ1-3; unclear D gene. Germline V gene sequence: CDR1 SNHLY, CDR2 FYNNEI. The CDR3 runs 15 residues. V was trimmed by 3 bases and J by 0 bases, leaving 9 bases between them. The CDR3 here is CASSEFKFSGNTIYF. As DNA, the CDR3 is TGTGCCAGCAGTGAGTTTAAATTCTCTGGAAACACCATATATTTT.

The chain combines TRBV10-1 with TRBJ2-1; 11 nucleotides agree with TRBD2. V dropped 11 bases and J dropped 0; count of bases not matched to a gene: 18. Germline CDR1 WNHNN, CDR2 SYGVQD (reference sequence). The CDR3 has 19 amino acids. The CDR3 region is CARTFVAGGRLHSYNEQFF. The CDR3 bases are TGCGCCCGCACGTTTGTAGCGGGGGGGAGACTGCACTCCTACAATGAGCAGTTCTTC.

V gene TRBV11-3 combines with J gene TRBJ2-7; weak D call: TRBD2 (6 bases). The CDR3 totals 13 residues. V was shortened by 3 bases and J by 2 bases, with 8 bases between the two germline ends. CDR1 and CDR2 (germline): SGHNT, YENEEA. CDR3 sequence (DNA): TGTGCCAGCAGCTTGGGACTTGCCTACGAGCAGTACTTC. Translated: CASSLGLAYEQYF.

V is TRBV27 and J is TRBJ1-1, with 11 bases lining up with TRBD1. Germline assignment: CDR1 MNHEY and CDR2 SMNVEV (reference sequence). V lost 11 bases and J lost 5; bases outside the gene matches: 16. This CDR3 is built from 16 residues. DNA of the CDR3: TGTGCCGACAGTTTAGGGACAGGGGGTATGGGGACTGAAGCTTTCTTT. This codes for CADSLGTGGMGTEAFF.

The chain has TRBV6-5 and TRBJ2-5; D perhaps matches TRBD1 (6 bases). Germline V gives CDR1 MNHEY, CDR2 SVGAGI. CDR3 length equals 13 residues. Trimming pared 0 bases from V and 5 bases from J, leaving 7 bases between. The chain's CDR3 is CASSYSQGETQYF. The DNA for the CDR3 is TGTGCCAGCAGTTACTCGCAGGGGGAGACCCAGTACTTC.

The CDR3 nucleotides read TGCGCCAGCAGCCAAGTGGAAGGCGCTCAGCCCCAGCATTTT. This codes for CASSQVEGAQPQHF. The V call is TRBV4-1, the J call TRBJ1-5; D is uncertain. The CDR3 loop spans 14 amino acids. In germline, CDR1 is MGHRA, CDR2 YSYEKL. V lost 1 base and J lost 6, with 10 bases in between.

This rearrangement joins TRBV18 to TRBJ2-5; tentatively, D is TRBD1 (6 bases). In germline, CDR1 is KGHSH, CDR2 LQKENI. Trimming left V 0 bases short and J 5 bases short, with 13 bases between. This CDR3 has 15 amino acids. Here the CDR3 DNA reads TGTGCCAGCTCACCACCTAGGGGGTTAGGGGAGACCCAGTACTTC. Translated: CASSPPRGLGETQYF.

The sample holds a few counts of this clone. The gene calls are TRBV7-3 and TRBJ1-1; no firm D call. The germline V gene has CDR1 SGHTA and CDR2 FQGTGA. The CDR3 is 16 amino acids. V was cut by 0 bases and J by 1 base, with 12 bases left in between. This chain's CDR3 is CASSLTGKGRNTEAFF. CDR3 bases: TGTGCCAGCAGCTTAACGGGAAAGGGTCGGAACACTGAAGCTTTCTTT.

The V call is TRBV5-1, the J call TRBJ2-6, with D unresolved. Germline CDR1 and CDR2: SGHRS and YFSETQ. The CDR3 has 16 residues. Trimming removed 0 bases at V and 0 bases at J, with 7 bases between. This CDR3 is CASSLGLDSGANVLTF. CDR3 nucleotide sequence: TGCGCCAGCAGCTTGGGGCTAGACTCTGGGGCCAACGTCCTGACTTTC.

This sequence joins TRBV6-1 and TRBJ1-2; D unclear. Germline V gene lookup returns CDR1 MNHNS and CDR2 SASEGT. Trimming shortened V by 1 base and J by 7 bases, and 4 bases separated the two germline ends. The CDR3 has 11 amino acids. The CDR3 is CASSEGGGYTF. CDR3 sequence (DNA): TGTGCCAGCAGTGAAGGGGGTGGCTACACCTTC.

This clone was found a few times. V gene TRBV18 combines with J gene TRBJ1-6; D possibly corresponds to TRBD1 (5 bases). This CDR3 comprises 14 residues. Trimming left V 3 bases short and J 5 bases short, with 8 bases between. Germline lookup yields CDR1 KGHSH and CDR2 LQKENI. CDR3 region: CASSPDRNNSPLHF. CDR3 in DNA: TGTGCCAGCTCACCTGACAGAAATAATTCACCCCTCCACTTT. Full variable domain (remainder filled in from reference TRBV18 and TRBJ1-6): NAGVMQNPRHLVRRRGQEARLRCSPMKGHSHVYWYRQLPEEGLKFMVYLQKENIIDESGMPKERFSAEFPKEGPSILRIQQVVRGDSAAYFCASSPDRNNSPLHFGNGTRLTVT.

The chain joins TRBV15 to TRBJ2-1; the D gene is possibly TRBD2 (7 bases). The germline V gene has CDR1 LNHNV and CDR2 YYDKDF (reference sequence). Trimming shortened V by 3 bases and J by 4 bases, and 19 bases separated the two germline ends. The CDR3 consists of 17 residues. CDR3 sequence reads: CATSRPLGGVGYNEQFF. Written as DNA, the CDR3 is TGTGCCACCAGCAGGCCCTTAGGGGGGGTAGGTTACAATGAGCAGTTCTTC.

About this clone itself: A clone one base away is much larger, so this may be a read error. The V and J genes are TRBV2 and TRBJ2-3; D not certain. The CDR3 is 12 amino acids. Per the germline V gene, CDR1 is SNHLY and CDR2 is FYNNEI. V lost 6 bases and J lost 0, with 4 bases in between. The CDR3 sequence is CASRTSTDTQYF. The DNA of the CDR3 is TGTGCCAGCAGGACTAGCACAGATACGCAGTATTTT.

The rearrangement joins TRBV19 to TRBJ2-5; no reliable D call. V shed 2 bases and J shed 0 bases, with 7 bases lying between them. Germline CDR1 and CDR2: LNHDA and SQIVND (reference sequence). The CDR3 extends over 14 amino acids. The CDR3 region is CASSILSNQETQYF. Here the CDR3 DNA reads TGTGCCAGTAGTATACTGTCCAACCAAGAGACCCAGTACTTC.

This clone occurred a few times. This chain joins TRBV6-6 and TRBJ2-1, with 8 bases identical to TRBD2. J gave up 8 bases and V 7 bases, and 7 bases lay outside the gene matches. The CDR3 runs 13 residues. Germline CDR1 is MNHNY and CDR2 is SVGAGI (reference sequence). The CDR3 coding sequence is TGTGCCAGCACCCACGGGGGGGTCGATGAGCAGTTCTTC. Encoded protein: CASTHGGVDEQFF.

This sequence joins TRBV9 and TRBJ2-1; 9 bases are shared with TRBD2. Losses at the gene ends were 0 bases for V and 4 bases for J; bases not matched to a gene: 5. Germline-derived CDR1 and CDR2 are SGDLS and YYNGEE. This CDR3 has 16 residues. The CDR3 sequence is CASSVVVAGAYNEQFF. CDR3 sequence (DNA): TGTGCCAGCAGCGTAGTCGTAGCGGGAGCTTACAATGAGCAGTTCTTC.

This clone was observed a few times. In nucleotides, the CDR3 is TGTGCCATTGGACCGGGACTACCTCCTCAGGGGCCAACTACCTTCTACAATGAGCAGTTCTTC. It yields the protein CAIGPGLPPQGPTTFYNEQFF. The chain recombines TRBV10-3 with TRBJ2-1; D is possibly TRBD2 (7 bases). The V gene's germline CDR1 is ENHRY and CDR2 SYGVKD. V was cut by 9 bases and J by 3 bases, with 36 bases left in between. There are 21 residues in the CDR3.